A selection of T cell receptor beta chains follows, all from one sample in a study of regulatory T cells in long-lasting Graves disease. One entry per CDR3 protein results from TCRdb running MiXCR on the multiplex PCR reads. The sample has about 470,000 distinct CDR3 sequences; under 15% are singletons. This sample was shared with a second study, whose subject was T cells in Graves' hyperthyroidism and ophthalmopathy.

The material was peripheral blood mononuclear cells (PBMCs), obtained at new diagnosis, from a patient treated with antithyroid drugs. The receptors shown here come from a woman aged 30 to 39 with Graves disease. CDR3s include the opening cysteine and the closing phenylalanine or tryptophan. The order of the fields is J gene, D gene, clone size, V gene, CDR3 protein, CDR3 DNA. A D gene is named only where the DNA matches it firmly. Only part of the rows carry a size: once, few, many, or a class if the clone is expanded.

j_call: TRBJ2-1; d_call: .; clone_size: few; v_call: TRBV7-9; cdr3_aa: CASSPPGGWDNEQFF; cdr3_nt: TGTGCCAGCAGCCCACCAGGGGGGTGGGACAATGAGCAGTTCTTC
j_call: TRBJ2-7; d_call: TRBD2; clone_size: many; v_call: TRBV6-2/TRBV6-3; cdr3_aa: CASSYEGSGSVSYEQYF; cdr3_nt: TGTGCCAGCAGTTACGAGGGTAGCGGGAGCGTCTCCTACGAGCAGTACTTC
j_call: TRBJ1-1; d_call: .; clone_size: many; v_call: TRBV30; cdr3_aa: CAWILRGPQLNTEAFF; cdr3_nt: TGTGCCTGGATTCTCCGGGGTCCTCAACTGAACACTGAAGCTTTCTTT
j_call: TRBJ2-3; d_call: .; clone_size: many; v_call: TRBV2; cdr3_aa: CASRRDLSTDTQYF; cdr3_nt: TGTGCCAGCAGACGGGACCTGAGCACAGATACGCAGTATTTT
j_call: TRBJ2-1; d_call: TRBD2; clone_size: many; v_call: TRBV3-1; cdr3_aa: CASSQGLAYNEQFF; cdr3_nt: TGTGCCAGCAGCCAGGGACTAGCTTACAATGAGCAGTTCTTC
j_call: TRBJ2-7; d_call: TRBD1; clone_size: many; v_call: TRBV24-1; cdr3_aa: CATSENRGSSYEQYF; cdr3_nt: TGTGCCACCAGTGAGAACAGGGGAAGCTCCTACGAGCAGTACTTC
j_call: TRBJ2-7; d_call: TRBD1; clone_size: many; v_call: TRBV18; cdr3_aa: CASSPGTASGEQYF; cdr3_nt: TGTGCCAGCTCACCAGGGACAGCGTCGGGCGAGCAGTACTTC
j_call: TRBJ2-1; d_call: TRBD2; clone_size: many; v_call: TRBV7-9; cdr3_aa: CASSSPRREDSDEQFF; cdr3_nt: TGTGCCAGCTCCTCTCCACGGCGGGAGGACAGCGATGAGCAGTTCTTC
j_call: TRBJ2-2; d_call: TRBD2; clone_size: .; v_call: TRBV10-2; cdr3_aa: CASRGPLTFSGKSDTGELFF; cdr3_nt: TGCGCCAGCAGAGGCCCCCTGACCTTTAGCGGGAAGAGTGACACCGGGGAGCTGTTTTTT
j_call: TRBJ2-1; d_call: TRBD2; clone_size: many; v_call: TRBV20-1; cdr3_aa: CSARDGLAGEWSYNEQFF; cdr3_nt: TGCAGTGCTAGAGATGGACTAGCGGGAGAATGGTCCTACAATGAGCAGTTCTTC
j_call: TRBJ1-1; d_call: .; clone_size: many; v_call: TRBV9; cdr3_aa: CASSDLRGSTEAFF; cdr3_nt: TGTGCCAGCAGCGACCTCCGAGGGAGTACTGAAGCTTTCTTT
j_call: TRBJ1-1; d_call: .; clone_size: .; v_call: TRBV24-1; cdr3_aa: CATSDSGPMNTEAFF; cdr3_nt: TGTGCCACCAGTGATTCGGGGCCTATGAACACTGAAGCTTTCTTT
j_call: TRBJ2-7; d_call: .; clone_size: many; v_call: TRBV13; cdr3_aa: CASSLWARESYEQYF; cdr3_nt: TGTGCCAGCAGCTTATGGGCCAGGGAGAGCTACGAGCAGTACTTC
j_call: TRBJ1-1; d_call: .; clone_size: many; v_call: TRBV6-1; cdr3_aa: CASRERTGEAFF; cdr3_nt: TGTGCCAGCAGGGAACGCACGGGGGAAGCTTTCTTT
j_call: TRBJ2-7; d_call: TRBD2; clone_size: many; v_call: TRBV7-9; cdr3_aa: CASSRTGRVEQYF; cdr3_nt: TGTGCCAGCAGCAGAACCGGGAGGGTCGAGCAGTACTTC
j_call: TRBJ2-2; d_call: TRBD2; clone_size: many; v_call: TRBV15; cdr3_aa: CATSRGGGRPVTGELFF; cdr3_nt: TGTGCCACCAGCAGAGGGGGCGGGAGACCAGTCACCGGGGAGCTGTTTTTT
j_call: TRBJ1-2; d_call: .; clone_size: many; v_call: TRBV7-2; cdr3_aa: CASSLDHRNYGYTF; cdr3_nt: TGTGCCAGCAGCTTAGATCACAGGAACTATGGCTACACCTTC
j_call: TRBJ1-1; d_call: .; clone_size: few; v_call: TRBV6-2/TRBV6-3; cdr3_aa: CASSVARGFPEAFF; cdr3_nt: TGTGCCAGCAGCGTAGCCCGGGGATTCCCTGAAGCTTTCTTT
j_call: TRBJ1-5; d_call: TRBD1; clone_size: once; v_call: TRBV24-1; cdr3_aa: CATSATGGGQPQHF; cdr3_nt: TGTGCCACCAGTGCGACAGGGGGTGGTCAGCCCCAGCATTTT
j_call: TRBJ1-1; d_call: .; clone_size: many; v_call: TRBV2; cdr3_aa: CASSEATVEAFF; cdr3_nt: TGTGCCAGCAGTGAAGCGACGGTTGAAGCTTTCTTT
j_call: TRBJ1-1; d_call: .; clone_size: few; v_call: TRBV6-1; cdr3_aa: CASSEVGGAFF; cdr3_nt: TGTGCCAGCAGTGAAGTAGGGGGAGCTTTCTTT
j_call: TRBJ1-4; d_call: TRBD1; clone_size: many; v_call: TRBV29-1; cdr3_aa: CSVLGQLNEKLFF; cdr3_nt: TGCAGCGTGCTGGGACAGTTAAATGAAAAACTGTTTTTT
j_call: TRBJ2-3; d_call: TRBD1; clone_size: many; v_call: TRBV11-2; cdr3_aa: CASSFGRGIDTQYF; cdr3_nt: TGTGCCAGCAGCTTCGGCAGGGGGATAGATACGCAGTATTTT
j_call: TRBJ1-5; d_call: .; clone_size: once; v_call: TRBV29-1; cdr3_aa: CSVEAGYNQPQHF; cdr3_nt: TGCAGCGTTGAGGCTGGGTACAATCAGCCCCAGCATTTT
j_call: TRBJ2-1; d_call: TRBD1; clone_size: .; v_call: TRBV9; cdr3_aa: CASSVGQAGFFNEQFF; cdr3_nt: TGTGCCAGCAGCGTCGGACAGGCGGGTTTCTTCAATGAGCAGTTCTTC
j_call: TRBJ2-7; d_call: TRBD2; clone_size: .; v_call: TRBV18; cdr3_aa: CAGSPGTSGTTYEQYF; cdr3_nt: TGTGCCGGCTCACCAGGGACTAGCGGGACTACCTACGAGCAGTACTTC
j_call: TRBJ1-1; d_call: .; clone_size: many; v_call: TRBV5-5; cdr3_aa: CASSLAGPNTEAFF; cdr3_nt: TGTGCCAGCAGCTTGGCTGGACCGAACACTGAAGCTTTCTTT
j_call: TRBJ2-5; d_call: TRBD2; clone_size: many; v_call: TRBV11-2; cdr3_aa: CASSLGGGLEETQYF; cdr3_nt: TGTGCCAGCAGCCTCGGGGGAGGGCTTGAAGAGACCCAGTACTTC
j_call: TRBJ2-3; d_call: TRBD2; clone_size: many; v_call: TRBV5-1; cdr3_aa: CASSPYASGRTTDTQYF; cdr3_nt: TGCGCCAGCAGCCCCTATGCTAGCGGGAGGACCACAGATACGCAGTATTTT
j_call: TRBJ2-2; d_call: TRBD1; clone_size: few; v_call: TRBV5-1; cdr3_aa: CASSFAGTGTGELFF; cdr3_nt: TGCGCCAGCAGCTTCGCCGGGACAGGGACCGGGGAGCTGTTTTTT
j_call: TRBJ2-5; d_call: TRBD2; clone_size: many; v_call: TRBV30; cdr3_aa: CAWGGGSWTQYF; cdr3_nt: TGTGCCTGGGGAGGCGGGAGCTGGACCCAGTACTTC
j_call: TRBJ1-1; d_call: .; clone_size: .; v_call: TRBV27; cdr3_aa: CAIGSGPNTEAFF; cdr3_nt: TGTGCCATAGGGTCTGGTCCGAACACTGAAGCTTTCTTT
j_call: TRBJ2-7; d_call: .; clone_size: many; v_call: TRBV28; cdr3_aa: CASRAPGEQYF; cdr3_nt: TGTGCCAGCAGGGCCCCGGGGGAGCAGTACTTC
j_call: TRBJ1-5; d_call: TRBD1; clone_size: many; v_call: TRBV28; cdr3_aa: CASSPRTGGLRNQPQHF; cdr3_nt: TGTGCCAGCAGTCCCCGGACAGGGGGCCTTCGCAATCAGCCCCAGCATTTT
j_call: TRBJ1-3; d_call: TRBD1; clone_size: few; v_call: TRBV20-1; cdr3_aa: CSARDVWQGVLGNTIYF; cdr3_nt: TGCAGTGCTAGAGATGTATGGCAGGGGGTTCTTGGAAACACCATATATTTT
j_call: TRBJ1-1; d_call: .; clone_size: few; v_call: TRBV27; cdr3_aa: CASRRQGVAMNTEAFF; cdr3_nt: TGTGCCAGCCGACGACAAGGGGTCGCAATGAACACTGAAGCTTTCTTT
j_call: TRBJ2-7; d_call: TRBD2; clone_size: .; v_call: TRBV11-3; cdr3_aa: CASSLGGLAGAVGYEQYF; cdr3_nt: TGTGCCAGCAGCTTAGGGGGACTAGCGGGGGCTGTAGGGTACGAGCAGTACTTC
j_call: TRBJ1-2; d_call: .; clone_size: many; v_call: TRBV20-1; cdr3_aa: CSARDRARVTPSYGYTF; cdr3_nt: TGCAGTGCTAGAGATCGGGCCCGAGTGACTCCTAGCTATGGCTACACCTTC
j_call: TRBJ2-3; d_call: .; clone_size: many; v_call: TRBV28; cdr3_aa: CASTAGWDTQYF; cdr3_nt: TGTGCCAGCACTGCCGGTTGGGATACGCAGTATTTT
j_call: TRBJ2-6; d_call: .; clone_size: once; v_call: TRBV28; cdr3_aa: CALGGGVTVSGANVLTF; cdr3_nt: TGTGCTCTAGGGGGGGGGGTTACAGTATCTGGGGCCAACGTCCTGACTTTC
j_call: TRBJ1-2; d_call: .; clone_size: many; v_call: TRBV6-5; cdr3_aa: CASSYRTANYGYTF; cdr3_nt: TGTGCCAGCAGTTACCGGACAGCTAACTATGGCTACACCTTC
j_call: TRBJ2-5; d_call: .; clone_size: .; v_call: TRBV6-9; cdr3_aa: CASSYGAFQETQYF; cdr3_nt: TGTGCCAGCAGTTACGGCGCCTTCCAAGAGACCCAGTACTTC
j_call: TRBJ2-1; d_call: TRBD2; clone_size: many; v_call: TRBV7-9; cdr3_aa: CASSFPGGLANEQFF; cdr3_nt: TGTGCCAGCAGCTTTCCGGGAGGTTTGGCCAATGAGCAGTTCTTC
j_call: TRBJ2-4; d_call: TRBD2; clone_size: many; v_call: TRBV15; cdr3_aa: CATSPGVPGLAGGTKNIQYF; cdr3_nt: TGTGCCACCAGCCCAGGTGTCCCGGGACTAGCGGGAGGGACCAAAAACATTCAGTACTTC
j_call: TRBJ2-2; d_call: TRBD2; clone_size: many; v_call: TRBV12-3/TRBV12-4; cdr3_aa: CASSPSGSTGELFF; cdr3_nt: TGTGCCAGCAGCCCAAGCGGGAGCACCGGGGAGCTGTTTTTT
j_call: TRBJ2-2; d_call: TRBD2; clone_size: .; v_call: TRBV7-2; cdr3_aa: CASSLTSGRENGELFF; cdr3_nt: TGTGCCAGCAGCCTGACTAGCGGGAGGGAAAACGGGGAGCTGTTTTTT
j_call: TRBJ2-1; d_call: TRBD2; clone_size: .; v_call: TRBV30; cdr3_aa: CAWSVPAGGPLFYNEQFF; cdr3_nt: TGTGCCTGGAGTGTACCAGCGGGAGGGCCTCTTTTTTACAATGAGCAGTTCTTC
j_call: TRBJ2-7; d_call: TRBD1; clone_size: many; v_call: TRBV12-3/TRBV12-4; cdr3_aa: CASSYGQGAHSLYEQYF; cdr3_nt: TGTGCCAGCAGTTACGGACAGGGGGCCCATTCCCTTTACGAGCAGTACTTC
j_call: TRBJ2-1; d_call: .; clone_size: many; v_call: TRBV7-9; cdr3_aa: CASSPDLYNEQFF; cdr3_nt: TGTGCCAGCAGCCCGGACTTGTACAATGAGCAGTTCTTC
j_call: TRBJ2-1; d_call: TRBD2; clone_size: .; v_call: TRBV15; cdr3_aa: CATSSGLAGDAQFF; cdr3_nt: TGTGCCACCAGCAGCGGACTAGCGGGAGATGCGCAGTTCTTC
j_call: TRBJ2-2; d_call: .; clone_size: .; v_call: TRBV15; cdr3_aa: CATSRGNGPYTGELFF; cdr3_nt: TGTGCCACCAGCAGAGGAAATGGACCTTACACCGGGGAGCTGTTTTTT
j_call: TRBJ2-5; d_call: .; clone_size: .; v_call: TRBV30; cdr3_aa: CAWSGDGQETQYF; cdr3_nt: TGTGCCTGGAGTGGGGACGGCCAAGAGACCCAGTACTTC
j_call: TRBJ1-6; d_call: TRBD1; clone_size: many; v_call: TRBV20-1; cdr3_aa: CSAPDREGSSYNSPLHF; cdr3_nt: TGCAGTGCTCCGGACAGGGAAGGCAGCTCCTATAATTCACCCCTCCACTTT
j_call: TRBJ1-6; d_call: .; clone_size: many; v_call: TRBV3-1; cdr3_aa: CASSPNYRLSPLHF; cdr3_nt: TGTGCCAGCAGCCCGAACTACAGACTGTCACCCCTCCACTTT
j_call: TRBJ2-1; d_call: TRBD2; clone_size: .; v_call: TRBV15; cdr3_aa: CATSTPSGLAETYNEQFF; cdr3_nt: TGTGCCACCAGCACCCCCTCGGGGCTAGCGGAGACCTACAATGAGCAGTTCTTC